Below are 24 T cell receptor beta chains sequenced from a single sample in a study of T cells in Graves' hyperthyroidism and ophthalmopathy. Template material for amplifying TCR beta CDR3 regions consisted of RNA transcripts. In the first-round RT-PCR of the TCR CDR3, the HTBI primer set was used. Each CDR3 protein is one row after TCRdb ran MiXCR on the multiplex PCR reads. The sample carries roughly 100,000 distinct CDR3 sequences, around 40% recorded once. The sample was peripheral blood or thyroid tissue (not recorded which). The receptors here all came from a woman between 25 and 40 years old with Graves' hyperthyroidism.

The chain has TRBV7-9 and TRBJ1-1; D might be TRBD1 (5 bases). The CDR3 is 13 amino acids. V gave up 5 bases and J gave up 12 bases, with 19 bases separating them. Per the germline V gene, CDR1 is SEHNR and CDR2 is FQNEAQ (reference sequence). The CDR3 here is CASSIQAYFGSFF. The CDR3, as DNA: TGTGCCAGCAGCATACAGGCCTATTTTGGATCTTTCTTT. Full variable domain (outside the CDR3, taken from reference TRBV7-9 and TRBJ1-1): DTGVSQNPRHKITKRGQNVTFRCDPISEHNRLYWYRQTLGQGPEFLTYFQNEAQLEKSRLLSDRFSAERPKGSFSTLEIQRTEQGDSAMYLCASSIQAYFGSFFGQGTRLTVV.

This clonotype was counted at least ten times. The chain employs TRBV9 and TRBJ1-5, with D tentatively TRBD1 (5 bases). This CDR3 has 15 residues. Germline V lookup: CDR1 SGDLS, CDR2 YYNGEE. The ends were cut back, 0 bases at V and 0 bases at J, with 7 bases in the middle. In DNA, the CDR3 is TGTGCCAGCAGCGTAGCAGGGAATAGCAATCAGCCCCAGCATTTT. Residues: CASSVAGNSNQPQHF.

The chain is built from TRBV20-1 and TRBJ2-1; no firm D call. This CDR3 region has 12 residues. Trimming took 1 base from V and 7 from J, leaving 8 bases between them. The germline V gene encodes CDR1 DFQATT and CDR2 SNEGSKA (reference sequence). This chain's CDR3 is CSARGRVNEQFF. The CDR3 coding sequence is TGCAGTGCTAGAGGGCGCGTAAATGAGCAGTTCTTC.

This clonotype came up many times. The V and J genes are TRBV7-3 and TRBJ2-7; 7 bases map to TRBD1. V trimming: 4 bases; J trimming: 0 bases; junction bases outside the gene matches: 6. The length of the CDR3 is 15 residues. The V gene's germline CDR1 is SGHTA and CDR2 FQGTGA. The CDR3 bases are TGTGCCAGCAGCTCGTGGGACAGTCTCTCCTACGAGCAGTACTTC. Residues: CASSSWDSLSYEQYF.

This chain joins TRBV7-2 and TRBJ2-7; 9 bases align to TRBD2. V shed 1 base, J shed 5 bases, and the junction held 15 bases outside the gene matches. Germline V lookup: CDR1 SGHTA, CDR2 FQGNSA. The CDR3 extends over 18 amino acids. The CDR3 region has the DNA TGTGCCAGCAGCTTAGGGGGCCCGGGGCTAGCGGGAACCCACGAGCAGTACTTC. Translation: CASSLGGPGLAGTHEQYF.

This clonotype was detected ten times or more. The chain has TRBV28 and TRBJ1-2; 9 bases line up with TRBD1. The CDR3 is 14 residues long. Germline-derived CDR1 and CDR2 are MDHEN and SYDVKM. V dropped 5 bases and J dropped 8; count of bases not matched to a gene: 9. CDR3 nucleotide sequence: TGTGCCAGCAGTGACACAGGGGGCAGAGGGGGCTACACCTTC. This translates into CASSDTGGRGGYTF.

The CDR3 sequence: CAISALTSTDTQYF. CDR3 coding DNA: TGTGCTATATCAGCGTTGACTAGCACAGATACGCAGTATTTT. This chain links TRBV9 with TRBJ2-3; D is uncertain. Germline CDR1 is SGDLS and CDR2 is YYNGEE. The CDR3 spans 14 residues. Filled out from reference TRBV9 and TRBJ2-3, the complete variable domain reads DSGVTQTPKHLITATGQRVTLRCSPRSGDLSVYWYQQSLDQGLQFLIQYYNGEERAKGNILERFSAQQFPDLHSELNLSSLELGDSALYFCAISALTSTDTQYFGPGTRLTVL.

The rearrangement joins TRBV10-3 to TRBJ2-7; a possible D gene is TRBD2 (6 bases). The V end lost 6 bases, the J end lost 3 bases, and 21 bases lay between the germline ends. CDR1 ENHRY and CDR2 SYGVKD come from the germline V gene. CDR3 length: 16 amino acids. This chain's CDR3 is CAIRLGGGLGVYEQYF. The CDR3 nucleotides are TGTGCCATCAGACTCGGGGGAGGCTTGGGGGTCTACGAGCAGTACTTC.

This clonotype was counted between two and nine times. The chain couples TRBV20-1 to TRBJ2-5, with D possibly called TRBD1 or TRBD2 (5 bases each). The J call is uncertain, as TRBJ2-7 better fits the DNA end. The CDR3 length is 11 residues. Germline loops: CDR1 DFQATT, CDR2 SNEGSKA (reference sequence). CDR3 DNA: TGCAGTGCTAGCGGGACGTACGAGCAGTACTTC. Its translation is CSASGTYEQYF.

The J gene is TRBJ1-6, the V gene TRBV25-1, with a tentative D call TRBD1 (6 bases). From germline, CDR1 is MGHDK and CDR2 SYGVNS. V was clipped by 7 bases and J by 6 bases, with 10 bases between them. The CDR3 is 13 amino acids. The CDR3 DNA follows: TGTGCCAGCACTTCAGGGGTTAATTCACCCCTCCACTTT. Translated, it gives CASTSGVNSPLHF.

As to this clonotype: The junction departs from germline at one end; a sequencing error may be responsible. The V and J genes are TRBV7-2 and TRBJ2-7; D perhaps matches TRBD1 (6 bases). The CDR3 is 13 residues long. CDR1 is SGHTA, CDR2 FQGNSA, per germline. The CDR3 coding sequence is TGTGCCATCAGCGCCACAGGGACCCACGAGCAGTACTTC. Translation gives CAISATGTHEQYF.

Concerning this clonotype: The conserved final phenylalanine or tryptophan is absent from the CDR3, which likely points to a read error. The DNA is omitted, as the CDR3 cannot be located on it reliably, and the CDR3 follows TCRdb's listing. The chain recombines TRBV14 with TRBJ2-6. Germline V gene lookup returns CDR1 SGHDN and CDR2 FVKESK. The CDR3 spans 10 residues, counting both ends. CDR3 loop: CASGPTVLSS.

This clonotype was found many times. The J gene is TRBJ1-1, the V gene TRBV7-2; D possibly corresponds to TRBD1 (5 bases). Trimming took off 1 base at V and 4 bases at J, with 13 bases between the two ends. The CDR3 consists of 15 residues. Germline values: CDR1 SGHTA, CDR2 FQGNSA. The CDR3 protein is CASSLVARVGTEAFF. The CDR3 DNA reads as TGTGCCAGCAGCTTAGTGGCCAGGGTCGGCACTGAAGCTTTCTTT.

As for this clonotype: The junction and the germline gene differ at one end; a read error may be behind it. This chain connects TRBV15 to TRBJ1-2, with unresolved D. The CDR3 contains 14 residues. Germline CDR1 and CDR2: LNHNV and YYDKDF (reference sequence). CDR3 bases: TGTGCCACCAGCAGAGGAGCGGGCCTCTATGGCTACGCCTTC. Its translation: CATSRGAGLYGYAF.

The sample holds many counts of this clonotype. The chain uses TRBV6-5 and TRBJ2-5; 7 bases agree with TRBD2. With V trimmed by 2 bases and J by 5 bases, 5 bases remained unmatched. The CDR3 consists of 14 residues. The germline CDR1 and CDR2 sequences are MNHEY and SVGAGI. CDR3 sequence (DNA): TGTGCCAGCAGTTACAGGACTAGTCGGGAGACCCAGTACTTC. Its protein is CASSYRTSRETQYF.

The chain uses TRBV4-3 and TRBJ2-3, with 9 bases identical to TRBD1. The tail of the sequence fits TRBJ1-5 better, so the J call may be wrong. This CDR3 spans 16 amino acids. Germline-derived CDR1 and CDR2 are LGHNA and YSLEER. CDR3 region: CASSQILGQGRVTQHF. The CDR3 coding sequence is TGCGCCAGCAGCCAAATCCTAGGACAGGGGCGGGTTACGCAGCATTTT.

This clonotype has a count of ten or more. CDR3 DNA: TGTGCCAGCAGCTTAGCGGACAGGGACGGGAGCAATCAGCCCCAGCATTTT. Translating it yields CASSLADRDGSNQPQHF. V and J are TRBV11-2 and TRBJ1-5; 8 bases map to TRBD1. The germline V gene has CDR1 SGHAT and CDR2 FQNNGV. The V segment lost 1 base and the J segment 1 base; nucleotides outside the gene matches: 6. The CDR3 spans 17 residues.

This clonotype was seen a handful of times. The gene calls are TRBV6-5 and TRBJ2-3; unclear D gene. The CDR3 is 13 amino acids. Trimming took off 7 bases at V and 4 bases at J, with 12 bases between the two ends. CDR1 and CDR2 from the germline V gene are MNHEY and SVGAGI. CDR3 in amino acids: CASKNRDADTQYF. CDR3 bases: TGTGCCAGCAAAAATAGGGATGCAGATACGCAGTATTTT.

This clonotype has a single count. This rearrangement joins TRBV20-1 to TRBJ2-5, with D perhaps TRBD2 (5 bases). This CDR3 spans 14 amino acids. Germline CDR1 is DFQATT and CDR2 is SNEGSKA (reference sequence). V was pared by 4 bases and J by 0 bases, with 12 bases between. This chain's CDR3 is CSAKPPADQETQYF. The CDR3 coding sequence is TGCAGTGCTAAGCCCCCAGCGGACCAAGAGACCCAGTACTTC.

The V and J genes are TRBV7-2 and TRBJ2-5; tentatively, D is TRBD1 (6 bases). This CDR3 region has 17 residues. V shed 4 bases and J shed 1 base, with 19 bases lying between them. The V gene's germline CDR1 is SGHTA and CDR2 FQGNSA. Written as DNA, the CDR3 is TGTGCCAGCAGCTCCACAGGGTTCGCCGGGACCCAAGAGACCCAGTACTTC. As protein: CASSSTGFAGTQETQYF.

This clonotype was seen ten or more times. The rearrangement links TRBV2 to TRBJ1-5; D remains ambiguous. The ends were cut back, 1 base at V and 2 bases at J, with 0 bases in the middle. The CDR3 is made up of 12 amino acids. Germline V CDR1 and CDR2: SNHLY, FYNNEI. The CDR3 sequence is CASSEGNQPQHF. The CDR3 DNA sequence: TGTGCCAGCAGTGAAGGCAATCAGCCCCAGCATTTT. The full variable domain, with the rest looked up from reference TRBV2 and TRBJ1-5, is EPEVTQTPSHQVTQMGQEVILRCVPISNHLYFYWYRQILGQKVEFLVSFYNNEISEKSEIFDDQFSVERPDGSNFTLKIRSTKLEDSAMYFCASSEGNQPQHFGDGTRLSIL.

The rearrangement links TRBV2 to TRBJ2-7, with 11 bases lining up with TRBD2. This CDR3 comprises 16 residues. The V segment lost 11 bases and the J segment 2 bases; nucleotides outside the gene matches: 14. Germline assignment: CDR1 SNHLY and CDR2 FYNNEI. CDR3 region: CACTWTGLAAAYEQYF. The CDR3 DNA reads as TGTGCCTGCACCTGGACGGGACTAGCGGCAGCCTACGAGCAGTACTTC.

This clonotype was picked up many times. The CDR3 loop is CASRAARDLYSGYTF. In nucleotides, the CDR3 is TGTGCCAGCAGGGCTGCGAGGGATCTTTATTCGGGCTACACCTTC. The chain is built from TRBV6-5 and TRBJ1-2; D gene uncertain. CDR1 and CDR2 (germline): MNHEY, SVGAGI. The V and J ends lost 6 bases and 8 bases respectively, with 22 bases between them. The CDR3 totals 15 residues.

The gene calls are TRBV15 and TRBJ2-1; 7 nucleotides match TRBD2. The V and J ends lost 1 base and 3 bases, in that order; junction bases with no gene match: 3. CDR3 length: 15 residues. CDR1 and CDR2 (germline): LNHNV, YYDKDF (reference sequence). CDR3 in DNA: TGTGCCACCAGCAGAGTCGGCGGGAGCTACAATGAGCAGTTCTTC. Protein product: CATSRVGGSYNEQFF. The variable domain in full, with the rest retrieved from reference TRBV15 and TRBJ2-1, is DAMVIQNPRYQVTQFGKPVTLSCSQTLNHNVMYWYQQKSSQAPKLLFHYYDKDFNNEADTPDNFQSRRPNTSFCFLDIRSPGLGDTAMYLCATSRVGGSYNEQFFGPGTRLTVL.